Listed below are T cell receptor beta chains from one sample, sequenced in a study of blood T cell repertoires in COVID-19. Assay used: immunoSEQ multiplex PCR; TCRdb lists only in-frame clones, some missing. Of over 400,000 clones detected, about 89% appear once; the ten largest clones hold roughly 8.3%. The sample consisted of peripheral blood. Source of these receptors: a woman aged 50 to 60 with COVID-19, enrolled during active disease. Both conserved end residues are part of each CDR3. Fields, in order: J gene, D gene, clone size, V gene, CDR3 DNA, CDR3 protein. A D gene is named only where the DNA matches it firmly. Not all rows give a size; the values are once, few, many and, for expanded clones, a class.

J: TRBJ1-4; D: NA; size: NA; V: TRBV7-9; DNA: TGTGCCAGCAGCTCTGCGTGGACTAATGAAAAACTGTTTTTT; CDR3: CASSSAWTNEKLFF
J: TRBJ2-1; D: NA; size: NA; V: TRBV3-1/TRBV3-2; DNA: TGTGCCAGCAGCCAAGGAACGGGAACCTACAATGAGCAGTTCTTC; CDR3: CASSQGTGTYNEQFF
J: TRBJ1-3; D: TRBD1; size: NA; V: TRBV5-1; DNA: TGCGCCAGCGGGACAGGGGAGGCTGGAAACACCATATATTTT; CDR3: CASGTGEAGNTIYF
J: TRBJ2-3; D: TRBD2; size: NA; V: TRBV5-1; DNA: TGCGCCAGCAGCTTAAAGCGACTAGCGAGGGTCACAGATACGCAGTATTTT; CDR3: CASSLKRLARVTDTQYF
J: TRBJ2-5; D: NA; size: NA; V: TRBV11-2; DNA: TGTGCCAGCAGCCCTCAAGAGACCCAGTACTTC; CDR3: CASSPQETQYF
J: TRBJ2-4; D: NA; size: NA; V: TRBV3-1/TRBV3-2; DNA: TGTGCCAGCAGCCAAGGGGCGCCAGACATTCAGTACTTC; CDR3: CASSQGAPDIQYF
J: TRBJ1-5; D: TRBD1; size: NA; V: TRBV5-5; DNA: TGTGCCAGCAGCCCCACAGGGGGCAATCAGCCCCAGCATTTT; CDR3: CASSPTGGNQPQHF
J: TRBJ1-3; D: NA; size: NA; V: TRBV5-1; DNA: TGCGCCAGCAGCTTTCAGGGTAGCTCTGGAAACACCATATATTTT; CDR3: CASSFQGSSGNTIYF
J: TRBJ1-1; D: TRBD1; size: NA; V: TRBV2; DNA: TGTGCCAGCACAGGACAGGGCACTGAAGCTTTCTTT; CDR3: CASTGQGTEAFF
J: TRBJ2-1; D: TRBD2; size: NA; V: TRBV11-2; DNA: TGTGCCAGCAGCCCTCTAGCGGGGGCCTACGGTGAGCAGTTCTTC; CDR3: CASSPLAGAYGEQFF
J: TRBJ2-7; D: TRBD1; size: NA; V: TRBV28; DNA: TGTGCCAGTGCAATACAGGGGGCTTGGGGAGAGCAGTACTTC; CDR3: CASAIQGAWGEQYF
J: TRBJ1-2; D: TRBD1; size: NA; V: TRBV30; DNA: TGTGCCTGGGTCCCTAGGACAGGGAGCGGCTACACCTTC; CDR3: CAWVPRTGSGYTF
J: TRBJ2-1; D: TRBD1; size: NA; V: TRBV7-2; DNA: TGTGCCAGCAGCTTAAAGGACAGGGGGCCAAATGAGCAGTTCTTC; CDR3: CASSLKDRGPNEQFF
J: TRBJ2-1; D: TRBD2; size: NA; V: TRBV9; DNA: TGTGCCAGCAGCGCTAGCGGGGGAGGGGCCTACAATGAGCAGTTCTTC; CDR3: CASSASGGGAYNEQFF
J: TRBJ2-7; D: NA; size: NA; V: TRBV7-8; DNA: TGTGCCAGCAAAACCGGTTTAAGCTCCTACGAGCAGTACTTC; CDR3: CASKTGLSSYEQYF
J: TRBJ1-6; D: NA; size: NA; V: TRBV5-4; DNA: TGTGCCAGCAGCTTGGGGGCCCAGCTGTCCAGGGATAATTCACCCCTCCACTTT; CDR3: CASSLGAQLSRDNSPLHF
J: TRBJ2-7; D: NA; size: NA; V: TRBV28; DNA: TGTGCCAGCAAAACAGGGAGCTACGAGCAGTACTTC; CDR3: CASKTGSYEQYF
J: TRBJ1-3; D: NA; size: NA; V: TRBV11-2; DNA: TGTGCCAGCAGCTCGTTCGCGCGCCATTACTCTGGAAACACCATATATTTT; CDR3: CASSSFARHYSGNTIYF
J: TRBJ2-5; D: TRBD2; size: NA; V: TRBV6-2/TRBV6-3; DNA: TGTGCCAGCAGCCCCGGCGGGGGGGGTCAAGAGACCCAGTACTTC; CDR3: CASSPGGGGQETQYF
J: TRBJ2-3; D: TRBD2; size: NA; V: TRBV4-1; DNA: TGCGCCAGCAGCCAAGAAAGTTTCGGGGGGGAAACAGATACGCAGTATTTT; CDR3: CASSQESFGGETDTQYF
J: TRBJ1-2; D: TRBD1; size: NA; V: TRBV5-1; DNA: TGCGCCAGCAGCTTGGAGACAGGGACTAACTATGGCTACACCTTC; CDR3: CASSLETGTNYGYTF
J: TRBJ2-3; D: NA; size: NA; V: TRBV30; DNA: TGTGCCTGGAGTGTACTCCCAGGAGATACGCAGTATTTT; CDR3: CAWSVLPGDTQYF
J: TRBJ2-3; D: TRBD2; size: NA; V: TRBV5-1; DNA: TGCGCCAGCAGCTTGGGACTAGCGAGCTCCACAGATACGCAGTATTTT; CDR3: CASSLGLASSTDTQYF
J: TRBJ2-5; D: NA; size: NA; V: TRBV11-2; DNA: TGTGCCAGCAGCCTAATTTTTGGGGGGGAGACCCAGTACTTC; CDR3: CASSLIFGGETQYF
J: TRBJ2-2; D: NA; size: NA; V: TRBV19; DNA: TGTGCCAGTAGACAGGTCGGGACCGGGGAGCTGTTTTTT; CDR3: CASRQVGTGELFF
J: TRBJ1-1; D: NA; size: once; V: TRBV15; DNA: TGTGCCACCAGCAGAAGCAGGTCGAACACTGAAGCTTTCTTT; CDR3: CATSRSRSNTEAFF
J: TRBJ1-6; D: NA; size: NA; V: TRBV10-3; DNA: TGTGCCATCAGTGAGTATGCGTCGGATTCACCCCTCCACTTT; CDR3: CAISEYASDSPLHF
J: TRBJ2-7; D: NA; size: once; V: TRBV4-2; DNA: TGTGCCAGCAGCCAAGCCGAGGACGGGGGTGAGCAGTACTTC; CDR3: CASSQAEDGGEQYF
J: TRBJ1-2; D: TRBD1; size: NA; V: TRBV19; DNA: TGTGCCAGTAGTATGGGGGACAGGTGGTATGGCTACACCTTC; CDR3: CASSMGDRWYGYTF
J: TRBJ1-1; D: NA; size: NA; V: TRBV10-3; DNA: TGTGCCATCAGTGATTACAGGGATCGGAACACTGAAGCTTTCTTT; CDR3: CAISDYRDRNTEAFF
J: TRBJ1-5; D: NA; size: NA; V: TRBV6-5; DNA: TGTGCCAGCAGGCGTAGCAATCAGCCCCAGCATTTT; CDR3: CASRRSNQPQHF
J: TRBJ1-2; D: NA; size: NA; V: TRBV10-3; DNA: TGTGCCATCAGCCAAAGGACAGACTCTGGCTACACCTTC; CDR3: CAISQRTDSGYTF
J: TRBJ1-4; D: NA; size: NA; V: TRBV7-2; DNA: TGTGCCAGCAGCCCCCAGTCAGGGGTCCATGAAAAACTGTTTTTT; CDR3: CASSPQSGVHEKLFF
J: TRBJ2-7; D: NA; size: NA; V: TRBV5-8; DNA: TGTGCCAGCAGCCTCTTGAGTCGCCGCTCGGAGCAGTACTTC; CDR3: CASSLLSRRSEQYF
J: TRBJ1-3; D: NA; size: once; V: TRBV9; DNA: TGTGCCAGCAGCGTAGGGGCCGCGCTGGGAAACACCATATATTTT; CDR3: CASSVGAALGNTIYF
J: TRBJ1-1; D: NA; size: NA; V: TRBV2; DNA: TGTGCCAGCAGTAAAAATAACCGGGGGGGTGAAGCTTTCTTT; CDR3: CASSKNNRGGEAFF
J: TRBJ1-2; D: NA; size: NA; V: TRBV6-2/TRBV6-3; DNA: TGTGCCAGCAGTTACGACCCAGGTGACTATGGCTACACCTTC; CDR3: CASSYDPGDYGYTF
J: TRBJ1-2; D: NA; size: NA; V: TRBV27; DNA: TGTGCCAGCAGTTCCGTAACACAGGGCAACTATGGCTACACCTTC; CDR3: CASSSVTQGNYGYTF
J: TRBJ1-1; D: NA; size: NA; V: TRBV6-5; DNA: TGTGCCAGCAGACGACCCGGGGGGGTCGAAGCTTTCTTT; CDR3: CASRRPGGVEAFF
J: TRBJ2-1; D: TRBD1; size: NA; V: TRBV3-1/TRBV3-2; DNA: TGTGCCAGCAGCCCTCAAGGGACAGGGAGTGGGAATGAGCAGTTCTTC; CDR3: CASSPQGTGSGNEQFF
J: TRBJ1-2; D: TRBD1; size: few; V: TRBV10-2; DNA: TGCGCCAGCATTAAGGGGGCCAAGGGAGGCTACACCTTC; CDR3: CASIKGAKGGYTF
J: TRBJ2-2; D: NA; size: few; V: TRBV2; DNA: TGTGCCAGCAGTGTTACCGGGGAGGACACCGGGGAGCTGTTTTTT; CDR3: CASSVTGEDTGELFF
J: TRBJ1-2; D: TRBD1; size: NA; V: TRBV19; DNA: TGTGCCAGTAGTATGACAGGGTGGTATGGCTACACCTTC; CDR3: CASSMTGWYGYTF
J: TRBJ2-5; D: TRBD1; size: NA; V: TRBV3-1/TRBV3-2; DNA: TGTGCCAGCAGCGCCGGGACAGGGCAAGTTCAAGAGACCCAGTACTTC; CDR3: CASSAGTGQVQETQYF
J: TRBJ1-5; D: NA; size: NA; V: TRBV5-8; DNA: TGTGCCACTCGAAAGGAGGGCGGCCAGCCCCAGCATTTT; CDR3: CATRKEGGQPQHF
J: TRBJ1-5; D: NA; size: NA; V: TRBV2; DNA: TGTGCCAGCAGTGAACTCCCGAGCAATCAGCCCCAGCATTTT; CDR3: CASSELPSNQPQHF
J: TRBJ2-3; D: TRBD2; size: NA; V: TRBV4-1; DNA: TGCGCCAGCAGCGGCCAGCGGGGGGGCACAGATACGCAGTATTTT; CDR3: CASSGQRGGTDTQYF
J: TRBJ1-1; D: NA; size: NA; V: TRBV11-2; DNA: TGTGCCAGCAGCTTGCGGGGGGCTGGGCTGAACACTGAAGCTTTCTTT; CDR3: CASSLRGAGLNTEAFF
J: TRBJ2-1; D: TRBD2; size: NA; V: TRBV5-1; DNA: TGCGCCAGCAGCCCACTAGCGGGGGACGGCTACAATGAGCAGTTCTTC; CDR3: CASSPLAGDGYNEQFF
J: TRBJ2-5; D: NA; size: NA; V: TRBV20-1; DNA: TGCAGTGCTGGTGGCGGGGACGGCCCGACCCAACAAGAGACCCAGTACTTC; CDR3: CSAGGGDGPTQQETQYF
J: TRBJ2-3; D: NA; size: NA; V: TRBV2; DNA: TGTGCCAGCAGCCTAGCGATCAGCACAGATACGCAGTATTTT; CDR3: CASSLAISTDTQYF
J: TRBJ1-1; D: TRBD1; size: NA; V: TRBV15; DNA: TGTGCCACCAGCAGGGGAGGACAGGGGGGGCACACTGAAGCTTTCTTT; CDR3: CATSRGGQGGHTEAFF
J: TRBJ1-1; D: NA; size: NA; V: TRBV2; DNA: TGTGCCAGCAGTGAAGGGGGCGCGATGAACACTGAAGCTTTCTTT; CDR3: CASSEGGAMNTEAFF
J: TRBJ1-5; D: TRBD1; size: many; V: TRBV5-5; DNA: TGTGCCAGCAGCCGACAGGGGGCCGGCAATCAGCCCCAGCATTTT; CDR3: CASSRQGAGNQPQHF
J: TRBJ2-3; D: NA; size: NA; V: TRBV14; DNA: TGTGCCAGCAGCCAAGTGGGGACTAGCACAGATACGCAGTATTTT; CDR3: CASSQVGTSTDTQYF
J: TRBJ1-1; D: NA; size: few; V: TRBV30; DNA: TGTGCCTGGATCAAGAATCTGAGGAACACTGAAGCTTTCTTT; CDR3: CAWIKNLRNTEAFF
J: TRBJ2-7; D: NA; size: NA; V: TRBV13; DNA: TGTGCCAGCAGCTTCGTCGGGGATAACTACGAGCAGTACTTC; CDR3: CASSFVGDNYEQYF
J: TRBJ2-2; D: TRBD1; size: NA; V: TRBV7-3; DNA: TGTGCCAGCAGCTTAACCGGGACAGGCCGGACCGGGGAGCTGTTTTTT; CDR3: CASSLTGTGRTGELFF
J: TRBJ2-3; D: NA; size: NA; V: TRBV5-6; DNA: TGTGCCAGCAGCTTGGGCCTTATCCAGGGGACAGATACGCAGTATTTT; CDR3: CASSLGLIQGTDTQYF
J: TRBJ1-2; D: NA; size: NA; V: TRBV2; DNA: TGTGCCAGCAGCCAGACCCCAGGGTCGATGCATGGCTACACCTTC; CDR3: CASSQTPGSMHGYTF